The 11 T cell receptor beta chains presented below share a single source sample, sequenced in a study of cytomegalovirus exposure and HLA in healthy donors. Assay: immunoSEQ multiplex PCR; the TCRdb copy retains only in-frame clones and omits some. The sample shows about 180,000 clones, roughly 85% of them seen only once. Sequences were obtained from PBMCs. These receptors originate from a man aged 18 to 29 in good health and CMV-seropositive.

The chain joins TRBV28 to TRBJ1-2; perhaps TRBD1 as D (5 bases). V dropped 4 bases and J dropped 4 bases, with 19 bases sitting between them. Germline V lookup: CDR1 MDHEN, CDR2 SYDVKM. The CDR3 length is 16 residues. Here the CDR3 DNA reads TGTGCCAGCAGTTCCCAGGCCGCAGGGAAAGGCTATGGCTACACCTTC. Translation gives CASSSQAAGKGYGYTF.

The rearrangement joins TRBV11-3 to TRBJ1-2; TRBD1 aligns across 9 bases. This CDR3 comprises 12 residues. Germline CDR1 SGHNT, CDR2 YENEEA. V shed 5 bases, J shed 7 bases, and the junction held 2 bases outside the gene matches. The DNA of the CDR3 is TGTGCCAGCAGCACGACAGGGGGTGGCTACACCTTC. Its protein is CASSTTGGGYTF.

V usage is TRBV11-3 and J usage is TRBJ2-1; weak D call: TRBD2 (6 bases). The CDR3 covers 14 residues. The V gene lost 6 bases and the J gene lost 0 bases, with 9 bases spanning the gap. Germline V gene lookup returns CDR1 SGHNT and CDR2 YENEEA. The DNA of the CDR3 is TGTGCCAGCAGGGGAGGCGTCTCCTACAATGAGCAGTTCTTC. Amino acids: CASRGGVSYNEQFF.

The chain couples TRBV7-8 to TRBJ2-7; possibly TRBD2 for D (7 bases). Trimming pared 1 base from V and 5 bases from J, leaving 12 bases between. The CDR3 totals 14 residues. The germline gives CDR1 SGHVS, CDR2 FQNEAQ. This chain's CDR3 is CASSLVGGQDEQYF. Written as DNA, the CDR3 is TGTGCCAGCAGCTTAGTCGGGGGGCAGGACGAGCAGTACTTC.

This clone was observed a few times. The chain combines TRBV6-5 with TRBJ2-5; 9 bases line up with TRBD1. CDR3 length: 15 amino acids. J gave up 5 bases and V 7 bases, and 11 bases lay outside the gene matches. Germline CDR1 MNHEY, CDR2 SVGAGI. In DNA, the CDR3 is TGTGCCAGCACGGACAGGGGAGGATCAGAGGAGACCCAGTACTTC. Amino acids: CASTDRGGSEETQYF.

The chain employs TRBV7-9 and TRBJ2-3; TRBD1 matches 7 bases. CDR1 is SEHNR, CDR2 FQNEAQ, per germline (reference sequence). Trimming cost V 5 bases and J 3 bases; bases outside gene matches: 8. The CDR3 runs to 15 residues. The CDR3 nucleotides are TGTGCCAGCAGCCAACAGGGGATTGGGACAGATACGCAGTATTTT. Encoded protein: CASSQQGIGTDTQYF. The variable domain in full, completed from reference TRBV7-9 and TRBJ2-3, reads DTGVSQNPRHKITKRGQNVTFRCDPISEHNRLYWYRQTLGQGPEFLTYFQNEAQLEKSRLLSDRFSAERPKGSFSTLEIQRTEQGDSAMYLCASSQQGIGTDTQYFGPGTRLTVL.

The J gene is TRBJ2-7, the V gene TRBV29-1; 7 bases align to TRBD1. Trimming removed 5 bases from V and 7 bases from J; junction bases left unmatched: 5. Germline CDR1 SQVTM, CDR2 ANQGSEA. The CDR3 consists of 11 residues. CDR3 in amino acids: CSVTRQGEQYF. CDR3 DNA sequence: TGCAGCGTTACTAGACAGGGTGAGCAGTACTTC.

This clone was detected once. J is TRBJ2-1 and V is TRBV25-1; 13 nucleotides agree with TRBD2. Germline V gives CDR1 MGHDK, CDR2 SYGVNS. The CDR3 extends over 13 amino acids. V dropped 8 bases and J dropped 8; count of bases not matched to a gene: 3. CDR3 residues: CASRTSGSHEQFF. CDR3 in DNA: TGTGCCAGCCGGACTAGCGGGAGCCATGAGCAGTTCTTC.

The V gene is TRBV27, the J gene TRBJ2-5; the match to TRBD1 covers 7 bases. The V gene end was trimmed by 3 bases and the J gene end by 0 bases; junction bases not matched to a gene: 13. The CDR3 is 18 residues long. Germline V gives CDR1 MNHEY, CDR2 SMNVEV (reference sequence). The CDR3 coding sequence is TGTGCCAGCAGTTTGGGACAGTTGGGTGGCAGATACCAAGAGACCCAGTACTTC. This translates into CASSLGQLGGRYQETQYF.

To note about this clone: The junction and the germline gene differ at one end; a read error may be behind it. The V call is TRBV27, the J call TRBJ1-2; D remains ambiguous. The CDR3 consists of 12 residues. In germline, CDR1 is MNHEY, CDR2 SMNVEV (reference sequence). CDR3 DNA: TGTGCCAGCAGGTCCCGAGCAGGTGCAGACGCCTTC. It codes for CASRSRAGADAF.

In this sample, this clone turned up many times. The chain carries TRBV21-1 and TRBJ2-7; the table names TRBD2, a call not compared with the DNA. TRBV21-1 is tagged as a pseudogene. This CDR3 is built from 16 residues. The CDR3 sequence is CASHPTKGLVAYEQYF. In DNA form, the CDR3 reads TGTGCCAGCCATCCGACGAAAGGACTAGTTGCCTACGAGCAGTACTTC.